These T cell receptor beta chains were read from a single sample in a study of T cell responses to AZD1222 COVID-19 vaccine. TCRdb's table, derived via immunoSEQ multiplex PCR, lists solely in-frame clones and lacks some. The repertoire holds some 100,000 clones, under 95% seen once, with approximately 22% in the top ten. The specimen was peripheral blood, collected on day 0 of AZD1222 vaccination. The receptors stem from an adult in good health. The CDR3 runs from the conserved cysteine through the conserved F or W. Fields, in order: CDR3 DNA, CDR3 protein, D gene, J gene, V gene, clone size. The D gene is left open where the match is weak. Not all rows give a size; the values are once, few, many and, for expanded clones, a class.

cdr3_nt: TGTGCCAGTAGTACCCTCGGGGCAGGGGTTGGCACTGAAGCTTTCTTT; cdr3_aa: CASSTLGAGVGTEAFF; d_call: -; j_call: TRBJ1-1; v_call: TRBV19; clone_size: -
cdr3_nt: TGTGCCAGCAGGCCTTGGAAGGGTACGGGTGAGCAGTTCTTC; cdr3_aa: CASRPWKGTGEQFF; d_call: -; j_call: TRBJ2-1; v_call: TRBV2; clone_size: -
cdr3_nt: TGTGCCACCCCCTTCGACAGGATAGGGTGCGAGCAGTACTTC; cdr3_aa: CATPFDRIGCEQYF; d_call: -; j_call: TRBJ2-7; v_call: TRBV19; clone_size: -
cdr3_nt: TGTGCCAGCAGCTCAGGGGTTGAGCAGTTCTTC; cdr3_aa: CASSSGVEQFF; d_call: -; j_call: TRBJ2-1; v_call: TRBV7-9; clone_size: -
cdr3_nt: TGTGCCAGCAGTCATCGAGGCCGGGGGCGATTTGGAAACACCATATATTTT; cdr3_aa: CASSHRGRGRFGNTIYF; d_call: -; j_call: TRBJ1-3; v_call: TRBV11-3; clone_size: -
cdr3_nt: TGTGCCAGCAGCTTACGGGCAGGGCGCGGCGAGCAGTACTTC; cdr3_aa: CASSLRAGRGEQYF; d_call: -; j_call: TRBJ2-7; v_call: TRBV7-9; clone_size: -
cdr3_nt: TGCGCCAGCAGCCAAGAAGAATGGGACGCGGGGCTCACAGATACGCAGTATTTT; cdr3_aa: CASSQEEWDAGLTDTQYF; d_call: -; j_call: TRBJ2-3; v_call: TRBV4-3; clone_size: few
cdr3_nt: TGTGCCAGCAGTGCTTCGGGAGGGCCGGCTGGAGATACGCAGTATTTT; cdr3_aa: CASSASGGPAGDTQYF; d_call: TRBD2; j_call: TRBJ2-3; v_call: TRBV2; clone_size: once
cdr3_nt: TGTGCCGGCAAAGGGACAGGGTTTTTTGCAGATACGCAGTATTTT; cdr3_aa: CAGKGTGFFADTQYF; d_call: TRBD1; j_call: TRBJ2-3; v_call: TRBV25-1; clone_size: -
cdr3_nt: TGTGCCTGGAGTGGCACCTACGAGCAGTACTTC; cdr3_aa: CAWSGTYEQYF; d_call: -; j_call: TRBJ2-7; v_call: TRBV30; clone_size: -
cdr3_nt: TGTGCCAGCAGCAAAGATGGGGCGCCTGGAAGGACAGGGTACCAAGAGACCCAGTACTTC; cdr3_aa: CASSKDGAPGRTGYQETQYF; d_call: -; j_call: TRBJ2-5; v_call: TRBV21-1; clone_size: -
cdr3_nt: TGTGCCAGCAGCCAAGAAGGTAAAGGGTCATCATTACCCGGCGAGCAGTACTTC; cdr3_aa: CASSQEGKGSSLPGEQYF; d_call: -; j_call: TRBJ2-7; v_call: TRBV3-1/TRBV3-2; clone_size: -
cdr3_nt: TGTGCCAGCAGCTTAATGGAGGACAGCGAAGCTTTCTTT; cdr3_aa: CASSLMEDSEAFF; d_call: -; j_call: TRBJ1-1; v_call: TRBV7-3; clone_size: -
cdr3_nt: TGTGCCAGCAGCTTAGCGCCGGGCAGCCTGAACACTGAAGCTTTCTTT; cdr3_aa: CASSLAPGSLNTEAFF; d_call: -; j_call: TRBJ1-1; v_call: TRBV7-9; clone_size: -
cdr3_nt: TGTGCCAGCAGCGTCGGGGGCAGTAACACCGGGGAGCTGTTTTTT; cdr3_aa: CASSVGGSNTGELFF; d_call: -; j_call: TRBJ2-2; v_call: TRBV9; clone_size: -
cdr3_nt: TGTGCCAGCAGCTTCCTGGGGGGGAACAATGAGCAGTTCTTC; cdr3_aa: CASSFLGGNNEQFF; d_call: TRBD2; j_call: TRBJ2-1; v_call: TRBV27; clone_size: once
cdr3_nt: TGTGCCAGCAATCGTGGAGAGAACACTGAAGCTTTCTTT; cdr3_aa: CASNRGENTEAFF; d_call: -; j_call: TRBJ1-1; v_call: TRBV9; clone_size: -
cdr3_nt: TGTGCCAGCAGTTTCGTACAGGCTGGGGCCAACGTCCTGACTTTC; cdr3_aa: CASSFVQAGANVLTF; d_call: -; j_call: TRBJ2-6; v_call: TRBV28; clone_size: -
cdr3_nt: TGTGCCAGCTCACCACCGGGACAGGGGGGGTTGTATGGCTACACCTTC; cdr3_aa: CASSPPGQGGLYGYTF; d_call: TRBD1; j_call: TRBJ1-2; v_call: TRBV18; clone_size: -
cdr3_nt: TGCGCCAGCAGCCAGTCAAGGGGTGGCACAGATACGCAGTATTTT; cdr3_aa: CASSQSRGGTDTQYF; d_call: -; j_call: TRBJ2-3; v_call: TRBV4-3; clone_size: once
cdr3_nt: TGTGCCAGCAGCTTGGGCGGGCTAGCGGAAGAGACCCAGTACTTC; cdr3_aa: CASSLGGLAEETQYF; d_call: TRBD2; j_call: TRBJ2-5; v_call: TRBV5-4; clone_size: -
cdr3_nt: TGTGCCAGCAGCAAGGACTGGGGACAGCCCCAGCATTTT; cdr3_aa: CASSKDWGQPQHF; d_call: -; j_call: TRBJ1-5; v_call: TRBV12-3/TRBV12-4; clone_size: -
cdr3_nt: TGTGCTAGTGGTTTGGGACCGGCGGGGGGCATCAATGAGCAGTTCTTC; cdr3_aa: CASGLGPAGGINEQFF; d_call: TRBD2; j_call: TRBJ2-1; v_call: TRBV12-5; clone_size: -
cdr3_nt: TGTGCCACCTTAACAGGGGGCGCCTACTACGAGCAGTACTTC; cdr3_aa: CATLTGGAYYEQYF; d_call: TRBD1; j_call: TRBJ2-7; v_call: TRBV28; clone_size: -
cdr3_nt: TGCAGTGCTGGTGGAGGTACTCTCTATGGCTACACCTTC; cdr3_aa: CSAGGGTLYGYTF; d_call: -; j_call: TRBJ1-2; v_call: TRBV20-1; clone_size: -
cdr3_nt: TGTGCCAGTAGTGTCAGGGGGCGCAATTATGGCTACACCTTC; cdr3_aa: CASSVRGRNYGYTF; d_call: TRBD1; j_call: TRBJ1-2; v_call: TRBV19; clone_size: -
cdr3_nt: TGTGCCAGCAGTTTGCAAGAGTATGGCTACACCTTC; cdr3_aa: CASSLQEYGYTF; d_call: -; j_call: TRBJ1-2; v_call: TRBV12-3/TRBV12-4; clone_size: -
cdr3_nt: TGTGCCAGCAGCCCCGTCCCGTCGACGAATAACTATGGCTACACCTTC; cdr3_aa: CASSPVPSTNNYGYTF; d_call: -; j_call: TRBJ1-2; v_call: TRBV7-9; clone_size: -
cdr3_nt: TGTGCCAGTAGTACCCAGGGAGGGCGAGGTTCACCCCTCCACTTT; cdr3_aa: CASSTQGGRGSPLHF; d_call: -; j_call: TRBJ1-6; v_call: TRBV19; clone_size: once
cdr3_nt: TGTGCCAGCAGCTTAGCTTGGCAGGGTAGTGAAGCTTTCTTT; cdr3_aa: CASSLAWQGSEAFF; d_call: -; j_call: TRBJ1-1; v_call: TRBV7-2; clone_size: -
cdr3_nt: TGCGCCAGCAGCTTCGGGACGTACAACACTGAAGCTTTCTTT; cdr3_aa: CASSFGTYNTEAFF; d_call: -; j_call: TRBJ1-1; v_call: TRBV5-1; clone_size: -
cdr3_nt: TGCAGTGCTAGAGGGAGCGTGGTGCAGTACTTC; cdr3_aa: CSARGSVVQYF; d_call: -; j_call: TRBJ2-7; v_call: TRBV20-1; clone_size: -
cdr3_nt: TGTGCTAGCAGCCCAGACCCCAGCTCTGGGGCCAACGTCCTGACTTTC; cdr3_aa: CASSPDPSSGANVLTF; d_call: -; j_call: TRBJ2-6; v_call: TRBV7-7; clone_size: -
cdr3_nt: TGTGCCAGCAGCTCCACAGGTTTAGTCACCCCCTACGAGCAGTACTTC; cdr3_aa: CASSSTGLVTPYEQYF; d_call: -; j_call: TRBJ2-7; v_call: TRBV5-4; clone_size: few
cdr3_nt: TGTGCCAGCAGCTTGAGGCAGGAAGGGGGCTATGGCTACACCTTC; cdr3_aa: CASSLRQEGGYGYTF; d_call: -; j_call: TRBJ1-2; v_call: TRBV5-4; clone_size: -
cdr3_nt: TGTGCCAGCAGCACCTCTAGCATTGGCCATACGCAGTATTTT; cdr3_aa: CASSTSSIGHTQYF; d_call: -; j_call: TRBJ2-3; v_call: TRBV13; clone_size: -
cdr3_nt: TGCGCCAGCAGCTTGGAGACTGTCTCCTACGAGCAGTACTTC; cdr3_aa: CASSLETVSYEQYF; d_call: -; j_call: TRBJ2-7; v_call: TRBV5-1; clone_size: -
cdr3_nt: TGTGCCAGCAGCTCAAGGGGAGATACGCAGTATTTT; cdr3_aa: CASSSRGDTQYF; d_call: -; j_call: TRBJ2-3; v_call: TRBV11-2; clone_size: -
cdr3_nt: TGTGCCAGCAGCTTACAACCGATGGATGAAAAACTGTTTTTT; cdr3_aa: CASSLQPMDEKLFF; d_call: -; j_call: TRBJ1-4; v_call: TRBV7-8; clone_size: -
cdr3_nt: TGTGCCAGCAGTTCACCCCCCGGCCGGGACAGGGGCTACAATGAGCAGTTCTTC; cdr3_aa: CASSSPPGRDRGYNEQFF; d_call: TRBD1; j_call: TRBJ2-1; v_call: TRBV6-2/TRBV6-3; clone_size: -
cdr3_nt: TGTGCCAGCAGCTTACTGGGACAGGGCTACGAGCAGTACTTC; cdr3_aa: CASSLLGQGYEQYF; d_call: TRBD1; j_call: TRBJ2-7; v_call: TRBV7-3; clone_size: -
cdr3_nt: TGTGCCAGCAGCCAAGATTGGAGCGGGGGGGCATATGCAGATACGCAGTATTTT; cdr3_aa: CASSQDWSGGAYADTQYF; d_call: TRBD2; j_call: TRBJ2-3; v_call: TRBV4-2; clone_size: -
cdr3_nt: TGTGCCAGCAGCCCCCCGGGGAGGAATGAAAAACTGTTTTTT; cdr3_aa: CASSPPGRNEKLFF; d_call: -; j_call: TRBJ1-4; v_call: TRBV7-9; clone_size: once
cdr3_nt: TGTGCCAGCAGTTCCGGGACAGAGGGTTTCTTT; cdr3_aa: CASSSGTEGFF; d_call: TRBD1; j_call: TRBJ1-1; v_call: TRBV12-3/TRBV12-4; clone_size: -
cdr3_nt: TGTGCCTGGAGTTCCGCGGGGGCGAGCAATCAGCCCCAGCATTTT; cdr3_aa: CAWSSAGASNQPQHF; d_call: -; j_call: TRBJ1-5; v_call: TRBV30; clone_size: -
cdr3_nt: TGTGCCAGCTCACCACCGTCATTAGTCCATGGCTACACCTTC; cdr3_aa: CASSPPSLVHGYTF; d_call: -; j_call: TRBJ1-2; v_call: TRBV18; clone_size: -
cdr3_nt: TGTGCCAGCAGCTTAAGGCGGCACCAAGAGACCCAGTACTTC; cdr3_aa: CASSLRRHQETQYF; d_call: -; j_call: TRBJ2-5; v_call: TRBV5-5; clone_size: -
cdr3_nt: TGTGCCAGCAGTTACTCGGGACAGGGGGCCTACGAGCAGTACTTC; cdr3_aa: CASSYSGQGAYEQYF; d_call: TRBD1; j_call: TRBJ2-7; v_call: TRBV6-5; clone_size: -
cdr3_nt: TGTGCCAGCAGCCCCGGAAGGGGGGACTATGGCTACACCTTC; cdr3_aa: CASSPGRGDYGYTF; d_call: -; j_call: TRBJ1-2; v_call: TRBV9; clone_size: -
cdr3_nt: TGTGCCAGCTCTTCAGGGGCGTTGAACACTGAAGCTTTCTTT; cdr3_aa: CASSSGALNTEAFF; d_call: -; j_call: TRBJ1-1; v_call: TRBV18; clone_size: once
cdr3_nt: TGTGCCAGCACTCCGCCGGGAGGCAATCAGCCCCAGCATTTT; cdr3_aa: CASTPPGGNQPQHF; d_call: -; j_call: TRBJ1-5; v_call: TRBV6-5; clone_size: once
cdr3_nt: TGTGCCAGTACGACCGGGACAGGGGTTGAAAAACTGTTTTTT; cdr3_aa: CASTTGTGVEKLFF; d_call: TRBD1; j_call: TRBJ1-4; v_call: TRBV19; clone_size: -
cdr3_nt: TGTGCCAGCAGCCCAACAGGGGCTGGGGGAAACACCATATATTTT; cdr3_aa: CASSPTGAGGNTIYF; d_call: TRBD1; j_call: TRBJ1-3; v_call: TRBV9; clone_size: -
cdr3_nt: TGTGCCAGTAGTTTGGGTGGGCCTAGCACAGATACGCAGTATTTT; cdr3_aa: CASSLGGPSTDTQYF; d_call: -; j_call: TRBJ2-3; v_call: TRBV19; clone_size: -
cdr3_nt: TGTGCCAGCAGCGTTTCCCTAGCGGGGAACTCTGGGGCCAACGTCCTGACTTTC; cdr3_aa: CASSVSLAGNSGANVLTF; d_call: TRBD2; j_call: TRBJ2-6; v_call: TRBV9; clone_size: -
cdr3_nt: TGCAGCGTTGAAGGTAGCGGGGGGCCGCCCGGGACCCAGTACTTC; cdr3_aa: CSVEGSGGPPGTQYF; d_call: TRBD2; j_call: TRBJ2-5; v_call: TRBV29-1; clone_size: -
cdr3_nt: TGTGCCAGCAGTCCCACCAACTATGAGCAGTTCTTC; cdr3_aa: CASSPTNYEQFF; d_call: -; j_call: TRBJ2-1; v_call: TRBV12-3/TRBV12-4; clone_size: -
cdr3_nt: TGTGCCAGCAGTACCGGACAGCCTAGCACAGATACGCAGTATTTT; cdr3_aa: CASSTGQPSTDTQYF; d_call: -; j_call: TRBJ2-3; v_call: TRBV6-6; clone_size: -
cdr3_nt: TGTGCCACCGTACGGGACAGGGGCGAAAAACTGTTTTTT; cdr3_aa: CATVRDRGEKLFF; d_call: TRBD1; j_call: TRBJ1-4; v_call: TRBV19; clone_size: -
cdr3_nt: TGCGCCAGCAGCGGAGGAAGCACAGATACGCAGTATTTT; cdr3_aa: CASSGGSTDTQYF; d_call: -; j_call: TRBJ2-3; v_call: TRBV5-1; clone_size: once